This T cell receptor (beta chain) stems from a study of T cells in Graves' hyperthyroidism and ophthalmopathy. RNA transcripts gave rise to amplified TCR beta CDR3 regions. The primer set for the first-round RT-PCR of the TCR CDR3 was HTBI. Each CDR3 protein is one row after TCRdb ran MiXCR on the multiplex PCR reads. Of around 240,000 distinct CDR3 sequences in the sample, about 15% were seen once. Clinical symptoms, serum thyroxine, TRAb, thyroid ultrasound and orbital computed tomography established diagnosis. First hyperthyroidism diagnosis is when the blood sample was obtained, before any ophthalmopathy symptoms. Sequencing was done on a sample of blood. The TCR comes from a woman in her thirties or forties with Graves' hyperthyroidism that later progressed to Graves' ophthalmopathy.

Here the CDR3 DNA reads TGTGCCTGGAGCCCTGCGTTGCGGGGCTACACCTTC. Its protein is CAWSPALRGYTF. J is TRBJ1-2 and V is TRBV30; D remains ambiguous. CDR3 length equals 12 residues. From germline, CDR1 is GTSNPN and CDR2 SVGIG (reference sequence). Trimming removed 3 bases at V and 8 bases at J, with 13 bases between.